The rows below give T cell receptor beta chains drawn from one sample of a study of tumor-infiltrating lymphocytes in primary liver carcinoma. TCRdb called the multiplex PCR reads again in MiXCR, with one record for every CDR3 protein. The profile shows about 100,000 distinct CDR3 sequences, over 55% of them singletons. The specimen was liver tumor tissue from sampling region 5. These receptor sequences come from a woman in her sixties with primary liver carcinoma and hepatitis B virus infection. Both conserved end residues are part of each CDR3. Each record gives: clone size, J gene, V gene, D gene, CDR3 protein, CDR3 DNA. A D gene is named only where the DNA matches it firmly. Size tells how often a clone was seen (once, few, many) or the class of an expanded clone, and some rows leave it out.

many | TRBJ1-1 | TRBV7-9 | NA | CASSNREPGTEAFF | TGTGCCAGCAGCAACAGGGAACCCGGCACTGAAGCTTTCTTT
many | TRBJ2-1 | TRBV5-8 | TRBD2 | CASSTGTSGNNEQFF | TGTGCCAGCAGCACCGGGACTAGCGGGAACAATGAGCAGTTCTTC
NA | TRBJ2-7 | TRBV20-1 | TRBD1 | CSARDQGQGTHEQYF | TGCAGTGCTAGAGATCAAGGACAGGGAACCCACGAGCAGTACTTC
NA | TRBJ2-3 | TRBV28 | NA | CACSVPGRGTDTQYF | TGTGCCTGCAGCGTACCGGGTCGCGGCACAGATACGCAGTATTTT
many | TRBJ2-1 | TRBV7-9 | NA | CASSIRVAGYSEQFF | TGTGCCAGCAGCATTAGGGTTGCGGGATACAGTGAGCAGTTCTTC
many | TRBJ2-1 | TRBV6-1 | NA | CASSEALTRSYNEQFF | TGTGCCAGCAGTGAAGCGCTTACTCGTTCCTACAATGAGCAGTTCTTC
NA | TRBJ2-3 | TRBV2 | TRBD1 | CTSSPGGPPDTQYF | TGTACCAGCAGTCCAGGGGGCCCGCCAGATACTCAGTATTTT
NA | TRBJ2-2 | TRBV29-1 | NA | CSSRPGETGELFF | TGCAGCTCTCGGCCTGGGGAGACCGGGGAGCTGTTTTTT
NA | TRBJ2-2 | TRBV28 | NA | CASGAGGFGELFF | TGTGCTAGCGGAGCCGGTGGGTTCGGGGAGCTGTTTTTT
many | TRBJ2-3 | TRBV7-9 | TRBD2 | CASSLTSGRADTQYF | TGTGCCAGCAGCCTGACTAGCGGGAGGGCAGATACGCAGTATTTT
NA | TRBJ2-1 | TRBV28 | TRBD2 | CANLQTSGRGSSYNEQFF | TGTGCCAATCTTCAAACCAGCGGGAGGGGGAGCTCCTACAATGAGCAGTTCTTC
many | TRBJ1-1 | TRBV6-1 | TRBD1 | CASNSQGAMDTEAFF | TGTGCCAGCAATAGTCAGGGGGCGATGGACACTGAAGCTTTCTTT
NA | TRBJ2-3 | TRBV6-5 | TRBD1 | CASCYGTGGADTQYF | TGTGCCAGCTGTTACGGGACAGGTGGCGCAGATACGCAGTATTTT
NA | TRBJ1-2 | TRBV5-1 | NA | CASRSATVYGYTF | TGCGCCAGCAGGTCCGCGACGGTCTATGGCTACACCTTC
NA | TRBJ1-2 | TRBV5-1 | TRBD1 | CASRSTGDYGYAF | TGCGCCAGCAGGTCGACAGGGGACTATGGCTACGCCTTC
once | TRBJ2-5 | TRBV12-3/TRBV12-4 | TRBD2 | CARSRDYRETQYF | TGTGCCAGGAGCCGGGACTACCGGGAGACCCAGTACTTC
NA | TRBJ1-1 | TRBV7-8 | NA | CASSTILGAEAFF | TGTGCCAGCAGCACTATCTTGGGGGCTGAAGCTTTCTTT
NA | TRBJ1-1 | TRBV19 | NA | CASHIERASTEAFF | TGTGCCAGTCACATCGAGCGGGCGAGCACTGAAGCTTTCTTT
once | TRBJ2-2 | TRBV7-3 | NA | CASSSKRNTGELFF | TGTGCCAGCAGCTCAAAAAGGAACACCGGGGAGCTGTTTTTT
many | TRBJ2-7 | TRBV7-9 | TRBD1 | CASSLGQGAYEQYF | TGTGCCAGCAGCCTGGGACAGGGGGCTTACGAGCAGTACTTC
many | TRBJ2-1 | TRBV24-1 | TRBD2 | CATSESPGTSGQFSYNEQFF | TGTGCCACCAGTGAGAGCCCCGGGACTAGCGGGCAGTTCTCCTACAATGAGCAGTTCTTC
NA | TRBJ2-3 | TRBV6-2/TRBV6-3 | TRBD2 | CASKVAGGPLLDTQYF | TGTGCCAGCAAAGTAGCGGGAGGGCCCCTTTTGGATACGCAGTATTTT
NA | TRBJ2-3 | TRBV12-3/TRBV12-4 | TRBD2 | CANRRASGITDTQYF | TGTGCCAACAGGCGGGCTAGCGGAATCACAGATACACAGTATTTT
few | TRBJ2-4 | TRBV4-1 | NA | CASSQGQTIAKNIQYF | TGCGCCAGCAGCCAAGGACAGACTATAGCCAAAAACATTCAGTACTTC
NA | TRBJ2-4 | TRBV11-2 | NA | CANSLTGPKNIQYF | TGTGCCAACAGCTTGACGGGACCGAAGAACATTCAGTACTTC
once | TRBJ1-2 | TRBV18 | NA | CASSPRTSNTNYGYTF | TGTGCCAGCTCACCAAGGACCAGTAACACTAACTATGGCTACACCTTC
many | TRBJ1-1 | TRBV7-9 | TRBD1 | CASSQKRDSEAFF | TGTGCCAGCAGCCAAAAAAGGGACAGTGAAGCTTTCTTT
medium-sized | TRBJ2-3 | TRBV11-2 | TRBD1 | CASSRQGLDTQYF | TGTGCCAGCAGCCGACAGGGGCTAGATACGCAGTATTTT
many | TRBJ2-7 | TRBV5-1 | NA | CASSLAASYEQYF | TGCGCCAGCAGCTTGGCGGCTTCCTACGAGCAGTACTTC
NA | TRBJ2-3 | TRBV11-2 | NA | CTSSLGLTGPVTDTQYF | TGTACCAGCAGCCTAGGACTCACGGGGCCGGTCACAGATACGCAATATTTT
NA | TRBJ2-2 | TRBV5-1 | NA | CASNLGAWNGGELFF | TGCGCCAGCAATCTAGGAGCCTGGAATGGCGGGGAGCTGTTTTTT
many | TRBJ2-3 | TRBV30 | TRBD1 | CAWSARGPDTQYF | TGTGCCTGGAGTGCCAGGGGGCCAGATACGCAGTATTTT
NA | TRBJ1-5 | TRBV28 | NA | CASNDGGQPHHF | TGTGCCAGTAACGATGGAGGTCAGCCCCATCATTTT
many | TRBJ2-2 | TRBV6-5 | NA | CASSHPNDLGTGELFF | TGTGCCAGCAGTCACCCAAATGATCTGGGCACCGGGGAGCTGTTTTTT
NA | TRBJ1-1 | TRBV11-2 | TRBD1 | CASSIAILSGTVSTVAFF | TGTGCCAGCAGCATTGCCATACTATCCGGGACAGTAAGCACTGTAGCTTTCTTT
NA | TRBJ1-5 | TRBV7-9 | TRBD1 | CAISLAGEGATQPQHF | TGTGCCATCAGCTTAGCGGGAGAGGGGGCGACTCAGCCCCAGCATTTT
NA | TRBJ2-2 | TRBV11-2 | NA | CASSLGPTCGELFF | TGTGCCAGCAGCTTGGGACCTACATGCGGGGAGCTGTTTTTT
NA | TRBJ2-1 | TRBV28 | NA | CASTLWGDQFF | TGTGCCAGCACCCTATGGGGTGATCAGTTCTTC
NA | TRBJ2-3 | TRBV28 | NA | CATKHTGITADTQYF | TGTGCCACGAAACATACCGGGATTACCGCAGATACGCAGTATTTT